This TCR beta chain emerged from a study of regulatory T cells in long-lasting Graves disease. Arm-PCR of CDR3 regions and iRepertoire HTBI primers were the basis on which TCR beta libraries were built. Original data processing: The samples included under 75 TRBV and roughly 14 TRBJ segments. MiXCR, run by TCRdb on the multiplex PCR reads, gives a single entry per CDR3 protein. It is TCRdb's table, rather than the study itself, that gives the V and J calls and clone size. The repertoire holds about half a million distinct CDR3 sequences, with 12% as singletons. The germline V gene has CDR1 SEHNR and CDR2 FQNEAQ (reference sequence). V was pared by 0 bases and J by 3 bases, with 13 bases of the junction left unmatched. This CDR3 comprises 20 residues. Stated time point: newly diagnosed GD, antithyroid drugs for less than 3 months. PBMC-derived RNA was used for the TCR library. American Thyroid Association guidelines defined Graves' disease diagnosis. EDTA tubes received 7.5 to 9 milliliters of collected peripheral blood.

The table lists this clonotype with many counts. These data were likewise used in another study, on T cells in Graves' hyperthyroidism and ophthalmopathy. That investigation notes: The TCR CDR3 first-round RT-PCR relied on the HTBI primer set.

This TCR was recovered from a woman aged 25 to 45 with Graves disease. The chain links TRBV7-9 to TRBJ2-1; TRBD2 agrees at 11 bases. Here the sequenced sample was peripheral blood mononuclear cells (PBMCs), taken at new diagnosis, from a patient treated with antithyroid drugs. CDR3 DNA: TGTGCCAGCAGCTTAGCTTCGGTACTAGCGGGAGAGTCAAACTACAATGAGCAGTTCTTC. Translation gives CASSLASVLAGESNYNEQFF.